This TCR beta chain appears in the sequencing data of a study of blood T cell repertoires in COVID-19 (dated by TCRdb to 2020 to 2021). Notes on the research overall: Samples covering the acute and convalescent phases of COVID-19 were provided by collaborators in the United States, Italy and Spain. Deeply sampled blood TCRbeta repertoires from subjects exposed to, actively infected with, or recovered from COVID-19 were included in the dataset. The prospective study material was composed of cDNA or gDNA derived from T cells, B-cell-depleted T cells, or PBMCs. Where HLA class I and class II types were available, the types were taken from metadata supplied by the sample provider, not from assay-based typing. A freely available public database, intended as a resource for researchers studying the immune response to SARS-CoV-2, is where the repertoires were released. The samples were drawn from two sources: the first 160 participants of the ongoing ImmuneRACE study, and 1,000 to 1,500 subjects contributed by 6 global collaborators. Sample metadata almost always included a de-identified subject ID, COVID-19 status, age in years and sex. What the study reported, not specific to this receptor: How much clinical and demographic metadata was included differed by source and by participant, and the metadata was provided uncurated.

One collaborating source in Seattle enrolled patients during active infection and followed them longitudinally through the course of disease. Collaborating institutions collected whole blood in K2EDTA tubes following their own protocols. Collaborator samples were shipped for TCRbeta analysis as frozen whole blood, isolated PBMCs, or DNA extracted from either sample type. Regarding this clone: Which antigen it targets is not known. No much larger clone exists at a distance of one base, and base qualities are not known.

The germline V gene encodes CDR1 MDHEN and CDR2 SYDVKM. The CDR3 goes from the cysteine to the phenylalanine over 16 residues. The sequence is cut down to CDR3 DNA, 48 bases in frame from base 1. Compared with germline, V lacks 8 bases and J lacks 9 bases; bases without a gene match: 14. TCRbeta CDR3 regions were amplified from genomic DNA by means of the immunoSEQ Assay, a bias-controlled multiplex PCR. Per the authors' processing: The number of nucleated cells in each sample was estimated from the amplification of reference gene primers within the assay. Sequence reads were collapsed and filtered to measure the absolute abundance of every unique TCRbeta CDR3 rearrangement. For each sample, productive Simpson clonality was calculated by taking the square root of Simpson's diversity index across productive rearrangements. This immuneACCESS table, as held by TCRdb, lists in-frame sequences with V and J called but not all clones. Of the missing ones, under half trace to an unresolved V gene in checked studies; the others have no known cause. The V and J calls and clone size are taken from that table; D and trimming were inferred from the DNA. Counted in this sample were approximately 300,000 clones; roughly 84% of them appeared once. 0.87% of the sample comes from the top ten.

This TCR was sampled from a human donor with COVID-19, enrolled during active disease. The donor label of this sample is uncertain. Sample: peripheral blood. This receptor chain uses TRBV28 and TRBJ2-3, with 13 junctional bases fitting TRBD2. The nucleotides read TGTGCCAGCCTATCAGGAGGACTAGCGGGAGATAGAACGCAGTATTTT. This encodes CASLSGGLAGDRTQYF.